The 23 T cell receptor beta chains presented below share a single source sample, sequenced in a study of T cell changes during pregnancy in multiple sclerosis (dated by TCRdb to the late 2010s). The library relied on the immunoSEQ multiplex PCR assay. The source is immuneACCESS, and TCRdb retained only in-frame sequences with V and J called. Part of the clones is not carried over; for the studies checked, unresolved V genes explain less than half of this, and the remainder is unexplained. The sample table lists roughly 69,000 clones, 80% to 95% of them with a count of one. Almost 1.5% of the sample goes to the ten largest clones. The sample was peripheral blood, taken in the second trimester of pregnancy. These receptors were taken from a female donor with multiple sclerosis, enrolled in a pregnancy study.

The chain uses TRBV6-5 and TRBJ2-4; 10 bases fit TRBD1. V shed 0 bases, J shed 8 bases, and the junction held 7 bases outside the gene matches. The CDR3 loop spans 16 amino acids. Germline CDR1 is MNHEY and CDR2 is SVGAGI. CDR3 sequence reads: CASSYSGSGQGDIQYF. The CDR3 DNA is TGTGCCAGCAGTTACTCTGGATCAGGACAGGGGGACATTCAGTACTTC.

The V gene is TRBV5-6, the J gene TRBJ1-2; D is unresolved. The V end was cut by 2 bases, the J end by 4 bases, with 9 bases between. This CDR3 is 13 amino acids long. Germline V CDR1 and CDR2: SGHDT, YYEEEE. As DNA, the CDR3 is TGTGCCAGCAGCTTTTACAGCCTCTATGGCTACACCTTC. Amino acids: CASSFYSLYGYTF. The complete variable domain, with remaining parts taken from reference TRBV5-6 and TRBJ1-2, reads DAGVTQSPTHLIKTRGQQVTLRCSPKSGHDTVSWYQQALGQGPQFIFQYYEEEERQRGNFPDRFSGHQFPNYSSELNVNALLLGDSALYLCASSFYSLYGYTFGSGTRLTVV.

The rearrangement links TRBV6-4 to TRBJ2-2; D unclear. CDR3 length: 13 residues. CDR1 and CDR2 (germline): MRHNA, SNTAGT. V dropped 3 bases and J dropped 4 bases, with 6 bases sitting between them. The CDR3 reads CASSESSTGELFF. CDR3 sequence (DNA): TGTGCCAGCAGTGAGTCTAGCACCGGGGAGCTGTTTTTT.

This chain links TRBV9 with TRBJ2-5; 10 nucleotides match TRBD1. The V gene's germline CDR1 is SGDLS and CDR2 YYNGEE. The length of the CDR3 is 16 residues. V lost 3 bases, J lost 4 bases, and 9 bases stayed unmatched. CDR3 protein: CASSGEGTGVIETQYF. The CDR3 DNA sequence: TGTGCCAGCAGCGGAGAGGGGACAGGGGTCATAGAGACCCAGTACTTC.

V is TRBV29-1 and J is TRBJ1-2; 7 bases line up with TRBD1. J was trimmed by 4 bases and V by 4 bases; bases with no gene match: 9. CDR1 is SQVTM, CDR2 ANQGSEA, per germline. The CDR3 runs 14 residues. CDR3 amino acids: CSVVRQGTIYGYTF. CDR3 DNA sequence: TGCAGCGTTGTCAGACAGGGAACTATCTATGGCTACACCTTC.

The chain is built from TRBV10-3 and TRBJ2-7; possible D gene TRBD2, 5 bases. CDR1 is ENHRY and CDR2 is SYGVKD in the germline V gene. Trimming took off 5 bases at V and 0 bases at J, with 14 bases between the two ends. The CDR3 has 15 residues. CDR3 loop: CAISRLEGSSYEQYF. CDR3 coding DNA: TGTGCCATCAGTAGGCTAGAAGGGAGCTCCTACGAGCAGTACTTC.

The chain joins TRBV7-3 to TRBJ2-2; 9 bases fit TRBD1. The CDR3 has 16 residues. J was trimmed by 4 bases and V by 3 bases; bases with no gene match: 6. From germline, CDR1 is SGHTA and CDR2 FQGTGA. The CDR3, as DNA: TGTGCCAGCAGCTTGGGGGGACAGGGCGGCACCGGGGAGCTGTTTTTT. Translation gives CASSLGGQGGTGELFF.

The gene calls are TRBV4-2 and TRBJ2-7, with TRBD2 identical over 11 bases. The CDR3 sequence is 15 residues long. V dropped 1 base and J dropped 2; count of bases not matched to a gene: 1. Germline V gene lookup returns CDR1 LGHNA and CDR2 YNFKEQ. DNA for the CDR3: TGTGCCAGCAGCCAAGGACTAGCGGGACCCTACGAGCAGTACTTC. Amino acid sequence: CASSQGLAGPYEQYF.

This chain links TRBV19 with TRBJ2-1; 9 nucleotides match TRBD2. This CDR3 has 16 amino acids. V shed 5 bases and J 8 bases; nucleotides not matched to a gene: 13. Germline V gene sequence: CDR1 LNHDA, CDR2 SQIVND (reference sequence). CDR3 in DNA: TGTGCCAGTAGTGGGGGACTAGCATCCCTTCCCCATGAGCAGTTCTTC. This translates into CASSGGLASLPHEQFF.

The chain is built from TRBV7-7 and TRBJ2-2, with D possibly being TRBD2 (6 bases). The CDR3 is made up of 14 amino acids. Trimming took off 4 bases at V and 5 bases at J, with 11 bases between the two ends. Per the germline V gene, CDR1 is SSHAT and CDR2 is FNYEAQ (reference sequence). Written as DNA, the CDR3 is TGTGCCAGCAGCTCGGGACTCATTACCGGGGAGCTGTTTTTT. Its protein product is CASSSGLITGELFF.

The rearrangement uses TRBV11-2 and TRBJ2-7, with 11 bases identical to TRBD2. CDR3 length: 17 residues. Germline CDR1 SGHAT, CDR2 FQNNGV. With 3 bases clipped from V and 4 bases from J, the junction kept 11 bases outside the gene matches. DNA of the CDR3: TGTGCCAGCAGCTTGTTTAGCATGGGACTAGCGGTATACGAGCAGTACTTC. It codes for CASSLFSMGLAVYEQYF.

This chain links TRBV7-2 with TRBJ2-5, with 8 bases lining up with TRBD2. With V trimmed by 6 bases and J by 4 bases, 4 bases remained unmatched. Germline V CDR1 and CDR2: SGHTA, FQGNSA. This CDR3 is 13 amino acids long. The CDR3 region is CASRFSGGETQYF. The CDR3 region has the DNA TGTGCCAGCAGATTCAGCGGGGGAGAGACCCAGTACTTC.

The gene calls are TRBV6-5 and TRBJ1-2; no reliable D call. The ends were cut back, 0 bases at V and 0 bases at J, with 8 bases in the middle. This CDR3 has 15 residues. The germline gives CDR1 MNHEY, CDR2 SVGAGI. The CDR3: CASSYSTSPNYGYTF. As DNA, the CDR3 is TGTGCCAGCAGTTACTCGACAAGCCCTAACTATGGCTACACCTTC.

The V and J genes are TRBV25-1 and TRBJ2-2; D not certain. This CDR3 spans 15 amino acids. V shed 4 bases and J shed 0 bases, with 9 bases lying between them. Looked up from germline, CDR1 is MGHDK and CDR2 is SYGVNS. Here the CDR3 DNA reads TGTGCCAGCAGTGGTCACAACCCGAACACCGGGGAGCTGTTTTTT. As protein: CASSGHNPNTGELFF.

The J gene is TRBJ2-3, the V gene TRBV5-4; TRBD1 is a possible D gene (6 bases). The germline V gene has CDR1 SGHNT and CDR2 YYREEE (reference sequence). The length of the CDR3 is 16 residues. Trimming left V 3 bases short and J 0 bases short, with 14 bases between. The CDR3 loop reads CASSSVQGTSTDTQYF. In nucleotides, the CDR3 is TGTGCCAGCAGCTCTGTACAGGGTACTAGCACAGATACGCAGTATTTT.

The CDR3 region has the DNA TGTGCCAGCAGCCCCATTGGGAGTGGTGGAAACACCATATATTTT. Its protein product is CASSPIGSGGNTIYF. The V gene is TRBV9, the J gene TRBJ1-3; no reliable D call. CDR1 is SGDLS, CDR2 YYNGEE, per germline. The length of the CDR3 is 15 residues. V was clipped by 4 bases and J by 3 bases, with 14 bases between them.

The J gene is TRBJ1-1, the V gene TRBV4-1; TRBD1 aligns across 8 bases. Germline lookup yields CDR1 MGHRA and CDR2 YSYEKL. J was trimmed by 3 bases and V by 4 bases; bases with no gene match: 7. This CDR3 contains 15 residues. This CDR3 reads CASSLDRGEYTEAFF. CDR3 coding DNA: TGCGCCAGCAGCCTAGACAGGGGAGAGTACACTGAAGCTTTCTTT.

The chain employs TRBV12-5 and TRBJ1-2; weak D call: TRBD1 (6 bases). This CDR3 is built from 16 residues. The ends were cut back, 4 bases at V and 6 bases at J, with 21 bases in the middle. Germline V lookup: CDR1 LGHNT, CDR2 FRNRAP. The CDR3 region is CASGSASRGDFHGYTF. CDR3 DNA: TGTGCTAGTGGTTCCGCCTCCAGGGGCGACTTTCATGGCTACACCTTC.

The rearrangement uses TRBV4-2 and TRBJ1-1, with D perhaps TRBD1 (5 bases). Germline V gene sequence: CDR1 LGHNA, CDR2 YNFKEQ. CDR3 length: 16 amino acids. V was cut by 5 bases and J by 1 base, with 17 bases left in between. The chain's CDR3 is CASSSPLRGANTEAFF. CDR3 sequence (DNA): TGTGCCAGCAGCTCCCCTCTGCGGGGCGCGAACACTGAAGCTTTCTTT.

The J gene is TRBJ1-1, the V gene TRBV7-8, with TRBD1 as a possible D gene (5 bases). Germline V gene data show CDR1 as SGHVS and CDR2 as FQNEAQ. V shed 5 bases and J shed 0 bases, with 13 bases lying between them. This CDR3 region has 15 residues. In nucleotides, the CDR3 is TGTGCCAGCAGCGTCGCTAGACAGATGAACACTGAAGCTTTCTTT. Translating gives CASSVARQMNTEAFF. Together with reference TRBV7-8 and TRBJ1-1, the CDR3 gives the full variable domain: GAGVSQSPRYKVAKRGQDVALRCDPISGHVSLFWYQQALGQGPEFLTYFQNEAQLDKSGLPSDRFFAERPEGSVSTLKIQRTQQEDSAVYLCASSVARQMNTEAFFGQGTRLTVV.

This clone occurred a few times. The chain couples TRBV2 to TRBJ1-4; TRBD1 might be the D (5 bases). This CDR3 is 13 amino acids long. CDR1 and CDR2 from the germline V gene are SNHLY and FYNNEI. V lost 4 bases and J 7 bases, leaving 10 bases between the germline ends. The CDR3 protein is CASSAREGEKLFF. Written as DNA, the CDR3 is TGTGCCAGCAGTGCCAGGGAAGGTGAAAAACTGTTTTTT.

The chain is built from TRBV7-6 and TRBJ2-1; 8 bases are a match to TRBD2. V lost 11 bases to trimming and J lost 2 bases; unmatched junction nucleotides: 5. Germline V lookup: CDR1 SGHVS, CDR2 FNYEAQ. The CDR3 is 13 residues long. The CDR3 coding sequence is TGTGCCGTCCAGCGGGAGCCCTACAATGAGCAGTTCTTC. Translating it yields CAVQREPYNEQFF.

The chain joins TRBV5-4 to TRBJ2-6; a weak D match, TRBD1 (6 bases). Per the germline V gene, CDR1 is SGHNT and CDR2 is YYREEE (reference sequence). V lost 4 bases and J 0 bases, leaving 14 bases between the germline ends. The CDR3 is 17 amino acids. CDR3 in amino acids: CASSGPGHPSGANVLTF. Written as DNA, the CDR3 is TGTGCCAGCAGCGGTCCGGGACACCCCTCTGGGGCCAACGTCCTGACTTTC.